This entry describes one T cell receptor (beta chain). The record originates from a study of blood T cell repertoires in COVID-19. Background on the study: The origin of the acute and convalescent COVID-19 samples was the United States, Italy and Spain.

The J segment lost 9 bases and the V segment lost 0 bases, leaving 9 bases of the junction unmatched. Germline values: CDR1 SGHVS, CDR2 FNYEAQ. The CDR3 length is 17 residues. The method was immunoSEQ multiplex PCR; TCRdb's version includes in-frame clones alone and lacks a portion of them. The sample consists of approximately 190,000 clones, 80% of them appearing once. This receptor was identified in a man aged 60 to 69 with acute or convalescent COVID-19. The sample comprised peripheral blood. This chain uses TRBV7-6 with TRBJ2-1, with 12 bases lining up with TRBD2. In nucleotides, the CDR3 is TGTGCCAGCAGCTTAGCACTAGCGGGAGGATATGGTGGTGAGCAGTTCTTC. The encoded protein is CASSLALAGGYGGEQFF. Looking up the rest from reference TRBV7-6 and TRBJ2-1 gives the full variable domain: GAGVSQSPRYKVTKRGQDVALRCDPISGHVSLYWYRQALGQGPEFLTYFNYEAQQDKSGLPNDRFSAERPEGSISTLTIQRTEQRDSAMYRCASSLALAGGYGGEQFFGPGTRLTVL.